The clone carrying this T cell receptor (beta chain) showed up just a few times. Its antigen remains unknown. The sample belongs to a study of T cells in Graves' hyperthyroidism and ophthalmopathy. The study, taken as a whole, reports: Blood held most thyroid clonotypes expanded above 0.001 frequency.

Patients aged 18 to 65 had newly diagnosed hyperthyroidism of under 2 months' duration. Patients showing uncontrolled infection, other autoimmune disease, pregnancy or lactation were ineligible. Clinical symptoms, serum thyroxine and TRAb, thyroid ultrasound and orbital computed tomography together formed the diagnostic basis. CDR3 size: 15 residues. J was trimmed by 4 bases and V by 5 bases; bases with no gene match: 7. The germline V gene encodes CDR1 LNHDA and CDR2 SQIVND (reference sequence). Amplification yielded TCR beta CDR3 regions, with RNA transcripts as the source. HTBI primers were employed in a first-round RT-PCR of the TCR CDR3. TCRdb redid the calling of the multiplex PCR reads with MiXCR, one entry per CDR3 protein. The sample lists hundreds of thousands of distinct CDR3 sequences, around 42% occurring once.

The receptor comes from a woman under 30 with Graves' hyperthyroidism. Sequenced input: peripheral blood or thyroid tissue (not recorded which). The chain carries TRBV19 and TRBJ1-2; 10 bases map to TRBD1. Here the CDR3 reads CASSPTRTGGYGYTF. Here the CDR3 DNA reads TGTGCCAGTAGTCCGACCCGGACAGGGGGCTATGGCTACACCTTC.